This is a list of T cell receptor beta chains from one sample in a study of blood T cell repertoires in COVID-19. The data were produced by immunoSEQ multiplex PCR, yet TCRdb's version contains in-frame clones alone and is incomplete. The sample comprises approximately 250,000 clones, around 88% of which are singletons, and around 1.2% rests with the top ten. The material sequenced was PBMCs or T cells enriched from blood (not recorded which). Receptor source: a woman aged 40-49 years with acute COVID-19. Both conserved end residues are part of each CDR3. Fields, in order: V gene, D gene, clone size, J gene, CDR3 protein, CDR3 DNA. D genes are given only for firm matches. A row's size may be missing; if present it is once, few, many or a size class.

TRBV19	TRBD2	NA	TRBJ2-1	CASSIRGSTDNEQFF	TGTGCCAGTAGTATACGCGGGAGTACCGACAATGAGCAGTTCTTC
TRBV9	NA	NA	TRBJ1-1	CASSVGRNMNTEAFF	TGTGCCAGCAGCGTAGGCCGCAACATGAACACTGAAGCTTTCTTT
TRBV5-5	NA	NA	TRBJ1-6	CASSSQTGFNSPLHF	TGTGCCAGCAGCTCCCAAACAGGCTTTAATTCACCCCTCCACTTT
TRBV7-2	NA	NA	TRBJ1-2	CASSTYLVSYGYTF	TGTGCCAGCAGCACCTACTTGGTTAGCTATGGCTACACCTTC
TRBV6-5	TRBD1	NA	TRBJ1-5	CASRSGQDESQPQHF	TGTGCCAGCAGGTCCGGACAGGATGAAAGTCAGCCCCAGCATTTT
TRBV10-2	TRBD2	NA	TRBJ2-3	CASSPGLAGTDTQYF	TGCGCCAGCAGCCCGGGACTAGCGGGCACAGATACGCAGTATTTT
TRBV5-6	NA	NA	TRBJ2-1	CASSHLSTASYNEQFF	TGTGCCAGCAGCCATCTTAGCACCGCCTCCTACAATGAGCAGTTCTTC
TRBV5-1	TRBD2	NA	TRBJ2-1	CASSLDLAGGRSYNEQFF	TGCGCCAGCAGCTTGGATCTAGCGGGAGGGCGCTCCTACAATGAGCAGTTCTTC
TRBV19	TRBD1	NA	TRBJ1-1	CAGSKTGGDGQNTEAFF	TGTGCCGGGAGTAAAACAGGGGGCGACGGACAGAACACTGAAGCTTTCTTT
TRBV4-2	NA	NA	TRBJ1-1	CASSPEQVMNTEAFF	TGTGCCAGCAGCCCCGAGCAAGTCATGAACACTGAAGCTTTCTTT
TRBV27	NA	few	TRBJ1-2	CASSFQKEGYGYTF	TGTGCCAGCAGTTTTCAGAAGGAGGGCTATGGCTACACCTTC
TRBV24-1	NA	NA	TRBJ2-3	CATSDWTVDTDTQYF	TGTGCCACCAGTGATTGGACAGTTGACACAGATACGCAGTATTTT
TRBV19	NA	NA	TRBJ1-6	CASSIINSPLHF	TGTGCCAGTAGTATCATTAATTCACCCCTCCACTTT
TRBV7-3	NA	NA	TRBJ1-5	CASSLPGAGNQPQHF	TGTGCCAGCAGCCTCCCAGGGGCTGGGAATCAGCCCCAGCATTTT
TRBV27	NA	NA	TRBJ2-7	CASSLSSTGYEQYF	TGTGCCAGCAGTTTATCCTCAACAGGCTACGAGCAGTACTTC
TRBV7-3	NA	NA	TRBJ2-7	CASSLFVGNSYEQYF	TGTGCCAGCAGCTTATTTGTCGGTAACTCCTACGAGCAGTACTTC
TRBV18	NA	NA	TRBJ1-1	CASSPDSVTTEAFF	TGTGCCAGCTCACCGGACAGCGTTACCACTGAAGCTTTCTTT
TRBV24-1	TRBD2	NA	TRBJ2-5	CATSEPGGTKQETQYF	TGTGCCACCAGTGAACCGGGAGGAACCAAGCAGGAGACCCAGTACTTC
TRBV7-3	NA	NA	TRBJ2-1	CASSLNGMVNEQFF	TGTGCCAGCAGCTTAAACGGGATGGTCAATGAGCAGTTCTTC
TRBV6-1	TRBD1	NA	TRBJ1-5	CASTERGTGGLKSNQPQHF	TGTGCCAGCACTGAACGCGGGACAGGGGGCTTGAAAAGCAATCAGCCCCAGCATTTT
TRBV28	TRBD2	NA	TRBJ2-1	CASSSGLAGGSPYNEQFF	TGTGCCAGCAGTTCTGGACTAGCGGGGGGATCTCCCTACAATGAGCAGTTCTTC
TRBV7-2	TRBD2	NA	TRBJ2-1	CASSGRLAGVGNEQFF	TGTGCCAGCAGCGGACGACTAGCGGGAGTGGGTAATGAGCAGTTCTTC